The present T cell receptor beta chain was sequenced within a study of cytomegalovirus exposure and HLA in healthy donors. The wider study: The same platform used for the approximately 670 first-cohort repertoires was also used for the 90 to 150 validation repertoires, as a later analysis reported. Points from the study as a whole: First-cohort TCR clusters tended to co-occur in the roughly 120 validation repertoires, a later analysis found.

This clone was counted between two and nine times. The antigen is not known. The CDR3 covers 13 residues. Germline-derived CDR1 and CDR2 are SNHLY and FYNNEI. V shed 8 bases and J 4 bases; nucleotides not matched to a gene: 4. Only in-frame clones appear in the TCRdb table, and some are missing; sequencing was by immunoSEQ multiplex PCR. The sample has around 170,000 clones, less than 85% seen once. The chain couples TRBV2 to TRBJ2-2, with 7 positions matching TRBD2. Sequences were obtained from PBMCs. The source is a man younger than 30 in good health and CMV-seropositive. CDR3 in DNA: TGTGCCAGCGGAAGGGAGGGCACCGGGGAGCTGTTTTTT. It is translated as CASGREGTGELFF.